A selection of T cell receptor beta chains follows, all from one sample in a study of human T cells and chemical hapten exposure. TCRdb used MiXCR to reprocess the RACE reads, holding one entry per CDR3 protein. Counted here are some 82,000 distinct CDR3 sequences, around a tenth occurring once; the ten biggest clones make up about 4.2%. The starting material was whole blood, obtained in connection with sensitization to the hapten diphenylcyclopropenone (DPC). The receptor set was obtained from a woman in her 50s with alopecia areata. Some clones in this sample may be carry-over from other donors' samples. Each CDR3 is given with its conserved first and last residue. The D gene is left open where the match is weak. Size is stated for part of the rows, as once, few or many counts, or as a class when the clone is expanded.

CDR3nt,CDR3aa,d_gene,j_gene,v_gene,abundance
TGTGCCAGCAGTTTGAACAGCCGCTCCTACAATGAGCAGTTCTTC,CASSLNSRSYNEQFF,-,TRBJ2-1,TRBV12-3/TRBV12-4,-
TGTGCCAGCAGTTACTCGCGGCTAAACCAAGAGACCCAGTACTTC,CASSYSRLNQETQYF,-,TRBJ2-5,TRBV6-5,many
TGTGCCAGCAGTTCCGTTGGAGCGGGCATCCAAGAGACCCAGTACTTC,CASSSVGAGIQETQYF,-,TRBJ2-5,TRBV28,-
TGTGCCAGCAGCCCGAGAGGATGGAATTCACCCCTCCACTTT,CASSPRGWNSPLHF,-,TRBJ1-6,TRBV14,many
TGCGCCAGCAGCCAAGGTCCAGGGACCTTGGGAGAAAAACTGTTTTTT,CASSQGPGTLGEKLFF,-,TRBJ1-4,TRBV4-3,few
TGTGCCAGCAGCAGTGGACAGGGGATGTACGAGCAGTACTTC,CASSSGQGMYEQYF,TRBD1,TRBJ2-7,TRBV12-3/TRBV12-4,many
TGCGCCAGCAGCTTGGAGGGACTAGTGGGAGTAGGGTCCTACAATGAGCAGTTCTTC,CASSLEGLVGVGSYNEQFF,TRBD2,TRBJ2-1,TRBV5-1,-
TGTGCCAGCAGCCAAGTGGGATACAAGACCAAAGAGACCCAGTACTTC,CASSQVGYKTKETQYF,-,TRBJ2-5,TRBV3-1,many
TGCGCCAGCAGTGAGTCAGGGAAGGGCCGCGAGCAGTACTTC,CASSESGKGREQYF,-,TRBJ2-7,TRBV10-2,many
TGTGCCAGCAGCCTTACAGGGGGCCTTTCCCATGAGCAGTTCTTC,CASSLTGGLSHEQFF,TRBD1,TRBJ2-1,TRBV3-1,-
TGTGCCAGCAGTGCCGGACTAGCGGAAACCGGGGAGCTGTTTTTT,CASSAGLAETGELFF,TRBD2,TRBJ2-2,TRBV28,many
TGTGCCAGCAGCGTTATATCCGGGACGACCAGTGAAGCTTTCTTT,CASSVISGTTSEAFF,-,TRBJ1-1,TRBV2,-
TGCGCCAGCAGCCTACCGGGACTAGCCTACGAGCAGTACTTC,CASSLPGLAYEQYF,TRBD2,TRBJ2-7,TRBV5-1,few
TGTGCCAGCATCAATGGGTATGGTAGCACTGAAGCTTTCTTT,CASINGYGSTEAFF,-,TRBJ1-1,TRBV11-2,few
TGTGCCAGCAGTCCTAACCCCACTGAGCAGTTCTTC,CASSPNPTEQFF,-,TRBJ2-1,TRBV12-3/TRBV12-4,many
TGTGCCAGCACCTCCCCGGGGCCTGAGCAGTTCTTC,CASTSPGPEQFF,-,TRBJ2-1,TRBV7-9,many
TGTGCCAGCAGTGACGGGAGGGATGCATACGAGCAGTACTTC,CASSDGRDAYEQYF,TRBD2,TRBJ2-7,TRBV27,-
TGTGCCACCAGTGATTCCCGGACAGGGCCGAACAATGAGCAGTTCTTC,CATSDSRTGPNNEQFF,TRBD1,TRBJ2-1,TRBV24-1,many
TGTGCCAGCAGTTACTCTGGGACAAAATTCCACTTT,CASSYSGTKFHF,-,TRBJ1-6,TRBV6-5,many
TGTGCCAGCAGTATTACAGAGGGGGGAGATACGCAGTATTTT,CASSITEGGDTQYF,-,TRBJ2-3,TRBV12-3/TRBV12-4,many
TGTGCCACCGGGTCCTCCTACGAGCAGTACTTC,CATGSSYEQYF,-,TRBJ2-7,TRBV6-2/TRBV6-3,many
TGTGCCAGCAGTTCGCGGACAGGGACAGGGAGGGCCGGGGAGCTGTTTTTT,CASSSRTGTGRAGELFF,TRBD1,TRBJ2-2,TRBV27,many
TGCGCCAGCAGCTTGGCAAACCGTCCATCGACAGGGTCCGGCTACACCTTC,CASSLANRPSTGSGYTF,TRBD1,TRBJ1-2,TRBV5-1,-
TGTGCCAGCAGCTTAGCAAGATCTGGAAACACCATATATTTT,CASSLARSGNTIYF,-,TRBJ1-3,TRBV7-6,-
TGTGCCAGCCGATCCGGGGAGACCCAGTACTTC,CASRSGETQYF,-,TRBJ2-5,TRBV27,-
TGTGCCAGCAGCTTAGGCGCGGTTACCTACAATGAGCAGTTCTTC,CASSLGAVTYNEQFF,-,TRBJ2-1,TRBV7-9,-
TGTGCCAGCAGCCCCCGGACAGGGGGGGAAAAACTGTTTTTT,CASSPRTGGEKLFF,TRBD1,TRBJ1-4,TRBV7-2,many
TGCGCCAGCAGCCATACAGGGGGCAACGACGGGGAGCTGTTTTTT,CASSHTGGNDGELFF,TRBD1,TRBJ2-2,TRBV4-3,-
TGCAGTGCTAGATATCAGGGGGATCGGGAGCAGTACTTC,CSARYQGDREQYF,TRBD1,TRBJ2-7,TRBV20-1,many